Listed here is a single TCR beta chain. Its antigen is unknown. Healthy HIV-negative adults with no recent acute infections or vaccinations were recruited as donors. Only in-frame clones appear in the TCRdb table, and some are missing; sequencing was by immunoSEQ multiplex PCR. The profile shows a few million clones, 90% to 95% of them singletons. The data originate from a study of shared clonotypes between healthy human individuals. Study-wide context: CD4 naive cells filled three plates per donor, CD4 memory three, CD8 naive two and CD8 memory one. Study-level points and caveats: Naive CD4 clonotype sharing across a few donors was about 5%. The four-donor shared clonotypes exceeded non-shared clonotypes in generation probability, with non-shared ones scoring lower.

V was clipped by 3 bases and J by 5 bases, with 13 bases between them. CDR3 size: 14 residues. Germline-derived CDR1 and CDR2 are SGHTA and FQGTGA. The sample was naive CD4+ T cells sorted from blood. Subset given: CD45RA+ positively selected. This TCR was recovered from a man between 18 and 35 years old in good health. The V gene is TRBV7-3, the J gene TRBJ1-1, with D tentatively TRBD1 (6 bases). The CDR3 spells CASSLGPGATEAFF. As DNA, the CDR3 is TGTGCCAGCAGCTTGGGGCCGGGGGCAACTGAAGCTTTCTTT.